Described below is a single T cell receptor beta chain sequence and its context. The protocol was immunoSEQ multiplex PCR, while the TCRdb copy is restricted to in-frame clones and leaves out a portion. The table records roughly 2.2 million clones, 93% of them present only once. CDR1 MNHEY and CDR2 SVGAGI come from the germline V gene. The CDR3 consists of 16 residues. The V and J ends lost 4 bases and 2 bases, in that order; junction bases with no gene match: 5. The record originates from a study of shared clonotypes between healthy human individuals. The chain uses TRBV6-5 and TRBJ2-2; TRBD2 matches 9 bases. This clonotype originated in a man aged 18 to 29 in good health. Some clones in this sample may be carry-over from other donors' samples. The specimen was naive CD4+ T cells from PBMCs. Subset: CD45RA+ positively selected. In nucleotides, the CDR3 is TGTGCCAGCAGTTCCCTAGCGGGGAGAAACACCGGGGAGCTGTTTTTT. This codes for CASSSLAGRNTGELFF.